The 17 T cell receptor beta chains given below trace back to one sample, sequenced in a study of siplizumab effects on memory and regulatory T cells. Clones were sequenced by immunoSEQ multiplex PCR, and TCRdb holds only the in-frame ones, with some missing. Altogether 80,000 to 95,000 clones are present, 85% to 95% being singletons, with the ten largest covering around 18%. The sequencing input was CD8+ T cells sorted from blood. The origin of the receptors is a human donor in good health.

This sequence joins TRBV6-6 and TRBJ2-7; no firm D call. V lost 4 bases to trimming and J lost 7 bases, with 8 bases between them. Germline V CDR1 and CDR2: MNHNY, SVGAGI (reference sequence). The CDR3 is 11 amino acids. The chain's CDR3 is CASSSIGEQYF. CDR3 in DNA: TGTGCCAGCAGTTCCATAGGGGAGCAGTACTTC.

As regards this clone: At one boundary the junction diverges from the germline segment, which might be a read error. Other DNA sequences from this sample encode an identical CDR3 as well. The chain couples TRBV19 to TRBJ2-7, with 7 positions matching TRBD1. The CDR3 runs to 14 residues. Germline V gene data show CDR1 as LNHDA and CDR2 as SQIVND (reference sequence). CDR3 residues: CASSIGQGDYEQYF. CDR3 coding DNA: TGTGCCAGCAGTATAGGGCAGGGGGACTACGAGCAGTACTTC.

The V and J genes are TRBV7-9 and TRBJ1-2; 10 bases match TRBD1. V was clipped by 5 bases and J by 7 bases; unmatched bases: 10. This CDR3 spans 15 amino acids. Germline V CDR1 and CDR2: SEHNR, FQNEAQ (reference sequence). The CDR3 DNA reads as TGTGCCAGCAGCCCCCCGGGACAGGGGTTTGGTGGCTACACCTTC. Protein sequence: CASSPPGQGFGGYTF.

The CDR3 reads CASSIGQGTTDTQYF. CDR3 DNA sequence: TGTGCCAGCAGTATCGGACAGGGGACCACAGATACGCAGTATTTT. The rearrangement links TRBV6-5 to TRBJ2-3; 9 bases are shared with TRBD1. Germline CDR1 reads MNHEY; CDR2 reads SVGAGI. The V gene end was trimmed by 5 bases and the J gene end by 2 bases; junction bases not matched to a gene: 5. This CDR3 region has 15 residues.

The J gene is TRBJ2-3, the V gene TRBV10-1; TRBD2 matches at 7 bases. CDR3 length: 16 amino acids. Germline V gene sequence: CDR1 WNHNN, CDR2 SYGVQD (reference sequence). With 3 bases clipped from V and 2 bases from J, the junction kept 8 bases outside the gene matches. The CDR3 loop reads CASSDQGGRATDTQYF. The CDR3, as DNA: TGCGCCAGCAGTGATCAGGGCGGGAGAGCCACAGATACGCAGTATTTT.

The gene calls are TRBV15 and TRBJ2-6, with D possibly being TRBD1 (5 bases). Germline V lookup: CDR1 LNHNV, CDR2 YYDKDF (reference sequence). The CDR3 runs 16 residues. Deletions cut 0 bases from V and 2 bases from J, with 8 bases between. The CDR3 sequence is CATSRDRGAGANVLTF. CDR3 nucleotide sequence: TGTGCCACCAGCAGAGATAGGGGCGCTGGGGCCAACGTCCTGACTTTC.

CDR3 protein: CASCGKPAEQFF. CDR3 in DNA: TGTGCCAGCTGCGGTAAACCTGCGGAGCAGTTCTTC. V is TRBV5-3 and J is TRBJ2-1; D remains ambiguous. TRBV5-3 is an open reading frame, and its role is uncertain. V lost 8 bases and J 10 bases, leaving 16 bases between the germline ends. The CDR3 spans 12 residues.

On this clone itself: The same CDR3 is also encoded by other DNA sequences in this sample. The rearrangement joins TRBV27 to TRBJ1-5; D gene uncertain. CDR1 MNHEY and CDR2 SMNVEV come from the germline V gene (reference sequence). This CDR3 region has 13 residues. V was clipped by 2 bases and J by 4 bases, with 6 bases between them. The CDR3 coding sequence is TGTGCCAGCAGTTTAGGGTTGAATCAGCCCCAGCATTTT. The encoded protein is CASSLGLNQPQHF.

The chain couples TRBV9 to TRBJ2-7, with D possibly being TRBD2 (6 bases). The CDR3 totals 14 residues. V shed 2 bases and J shed 0 bases, with 9 bases lying between them. The germline V gene encodes CDR1 SGDLS and CDR2 YYNGEE. Written as DNA, the CDR3 is TGTGCCAGCAGCGTGGAGCGGGCCTCCTACGAGCAGTACTTC. As protein: CASSVERASYEQYF.

The V and J genes are TRBV5-1 and TRBJ2-7, with D unresolved. CDR1 and CDR2 from the germline V gene are SGHRS and YFSETQ. The V and J ends lost 0 bases and 7 bases respectively, with 11 bases between them. This CDR3 contains 13 residues. CDR3 nucleotide sequence: TGCGCCAGCAGCTTGGAGGGATCGTGGGAGCAGTACTTC. Encoded protein: CASSLEGSWEQYF.

The CDR3 bases are TGTGCCAGCAGGGACAGGGGGCCAACCTACGAGCAGTACTTC. Residues: CASRDRGPTYEQYF. V is TRBV2 and J is TRBJ2-7, with TRBD1 identical over 11 bases. V trimming: 6 bases; J trimming: 2 bases; junction bases outside the gene matches: 3. Germline values: CDR1 SNHLY, CDR2 FYNNEI. CDR3 length: 14 amino acids.

The V and J genes are TRBV30 and TRBJ1-2; D is ambiguous. The CDR3 is made up of 13 amino acids. Per the germline V gene, CDR1 is GTSNPN and CDR2 is SVGIG (reference sequence). V was clipped by 4 bases and J by 4 bases, with 13 bases between them. The CDR3 region has the DNA TGTGCCTGGACCCATGCCGCAGCCTATGGCTACACCTTC. This gives the protein CAWTHAAAYGYTF.

The chain recombines TRBV5-6 with TRBJ1-5; D may be TRBD1 (6 bases). This CDR3 region has 15 residues. V was clipped by 0 bases and J by 7 bases, with 14 bases between them. CDR1 is SGHDT, CDR2 YYEEEE, per germline. The CDR3 coding sequence is TGTGCCAGCAGCTTGGGTTCAGGGGTGGACCAGCCCCAGCATTTT. Translation: CASSLGSGVDQPQHF.

The chain couples TRBV29-1 to TRBJ2-1; D call uncertain. Germline CDR1 SQVTM, CDR2 ANQGSEA. The CDR3 sequence is 14 residues long. V was clipped by 4 bases and J by 8 bases, with 18 bases between them. Here the CDR3 reads CSVARTDGGDEQFF. The CDR3 DNA sequence: TGCAGCGTTGCCCGGACGGACGGCGGAGATGAGCAGTTCTTC.

V and J are TRBV7-2 and TRBJ2-7, with D unclear. The CDR3 sequence is 15 residues long. Germline V gene sequence: CDR1 SGHTA, CDR2 FQGNSA. V gave up 1 base and J gave up 0 bases, with 10 bases separating them. CDR3 coding DNA: TGTGCCAGCAGCTTAGAGGACGGGCTCTCCTACGAGCAGTACTTC. As protein: CASSLEDGLSYEQYF.

V gene TRBV29-1 combines with J gene TRBJ2-7, with D tentatively TRBD1 (6 bases). The CDR3 contains 14 residues. CDR1 SQVTM and CDR2 ANQGSEA come from the germline V gene. V shed 0 bases and J shed 2 bases, with 11 bases lying between them. The CDR3 DNA reads as TGCAGCGTTGAAGATCAAAAGGGGGCCTACGAGCAGTACTTC. It yields the protein CSVEDQKGAYEQYF.

The chain combines TRBV19 with TRBJ1-5; weak D call: TRBD1 (5 bases). This CDR3 is 15 amino acids long. The germline V gene encodes CDR1 LNHDA and CDR2 SQIVND (reference sequence). V gave up 0 bases and J gave up 5 bases, with 11 bases separating them. CDR3 sequence: CASSIDRGGDQPQHF. Here the CDR3 DNA reads TGTGCCAGTAGTATAGATCGGGGAGGGGATCAGCCCCAGCATTTT.